This T cell receptor beta chain is drawn from a study of T cell responses to AZD1222 COVID-19 vaccine. The study's findings and limits: There were vaccine-associated CD4 TCRs across spike, dominant at 160-218 and 743-854.

Method: immunoSEQ multiplex PCR; TCRdb's copy keeps in-frame clones and lacks some. The sample consists of about 130,000 clones, roughly nine tenths of them appearing once. As concerns this clone: Its cognate antigen is unknown.

V was shortened by 4 bases and J by 4 bases, with 16 bases between the two germline ends. Germline V gene sequence: CDR1 MNHEY, CDR2 SMNVEV (reference sequence). The CDR3 runs to 15 residues. The chain links TRBV27 to TRBJ1-1; D unclear. This receptor was obtained from an adult in good health. Sequences were derived from peripheral blood, sampled on day 0 of AZD1222 vaccination. CDR3 DNA: TGTGCCAGCAGTTCCTACGACATTAGGGTCACTGAAGCTTTCTTT. The encoded protein is CASSSYDIRVTEAFF.